The 10 T cell receptor beta chains below were found in one sample sequenced in a study of T cells after yellow fever vaccination. TCRdb independently ran MiXCR on the 5' RACE reads; one entry per CDR3 protein. In the table there are around 140,000 distinct CDR3 sequences, about 6.9% of which are singletons. The sample was CD4+ T cells sorted from PBMCs, taken 10 days after the yellow fever booster vaccination. Source of these receptors: a man aged 25 to 40 who received the YFV17D yellow fever vaccine.

This clonotype was detected only a few times. The rearrangement links TRBV5-4 to TRBJ2-3; 8 positions agree with TRBD1. Trimming took 3 bases from V and 0 from J; bases not matched to a gene: 15. Looked up from germline, CDR1 is SGHNT and CDR2 is YYREEE (reference sequence). This CDR3 has 19 amino acids. The CDR3 DNA sequence: TGTGCCAGCAGCTCGCCGTTGGGGACAGGCAGATCTAGCACAGATACGCAGTATTTT. The encoded protein is CASSSPLGTGRSSTDTQYF.

This clonotype occurred many times. The rearrangement joins TRBV6-2 or TRBV6-3 to TRBJ2-1; D gene uncertain. V was trimmed by 3 bases and J by 7 bases, leaving 13 bases between them. CDR3 length: 14 amino acids. The germline CDR1 and CDR2 sequences are MNHEY and SVGEGT. The CDR3 DNA follows: TGTGCCAGCAGTTATAACTTGATCAAAAATGAGCAGTTCTTC. As protein: CASSYNLIKNEQFF.

This clonotype came up many times. This sequence joins TRBV5-1 and TRBJ1-6; D is undetermined. The CDR3 has 15 residues. Germline V gene data show CDR1 as SGHRS and CDR2 as YFSETQ. Trimming removed 0 bases from V and 9 bases from J, with 13 bases in between. The CDR3 protein is CASSLAAASGSPLHF. In nucleotides, the CDR3 is TGCGCCAGCAGCTTGGCCGCGGCGTCGGGTTCACCCCTCCACTTT.

J is TRBJ2-5 and V is TRBV7-2, with TRBD1 identical over 7 bases. Germline CDR1 is SGHTA and CDR2 is FQGNSA. V dropped 2 bases and J dropped 4; count of bases not matched to a gene: 4. CDR3 size: 14 residues. In DNA form, the CDR3 reads TGTGCCAGCAGCTTAAACGCAGGGGGAGAGACCCAGTACTTC. Translating it yields CASSLNAGGETQYF.

In its sample, this clonotype was seen many times. The genes are TRBV14 and TRBJ1-2; D is uncertain. Trimming removed 4 bases from V and 7 bases from J, with 13 bases in between. Looked up from germline, CDR1 is SGHDN and CDR2 is FVKESK. The CDR3 extends over 13 amino acids. The CDR3 region is CASSPKLRGGYTF. CDR3 bases: TGTGCCAGCAGCCCCAAACTGCGGGGTGGCTACACCTTC.

Ten or more counts support this clonotype. V and J are TRBV10-3 and TRBJ1-1; maybe TRBD1 (5 bases). The CDR3 spans 16 residues. Germline assignment: CDR1 ENHRY and CDR2 SYGVKD. V was trimmed by 2 bases and J by 1 base, leaving 14 bases between them. As DNA, the CDR3 is TGTGCCATCAGTGAGCCCCCGGGACGGGGGAACACTGAAGCTTTCTTT. Amino acids: CAISEPPGRGNTEAFF.

Concerning this clonotype itself: Possible read error: a much larger clone is one base away. The chain uses TRBV29-1 and TRBJ2-7; maybe TRBD1 (5 bases). Per the germline V gene, CDR1 is SQVTM and CDR2 is ANQGSEA. There are 16 residues in the CDR3. Written as DNA, the CDR3 is TGCAGCGTTGAAGGCCTCAGGGCTCCTTCCTCCTACCAGCAGTACTTC. This codes for CSVEGLRAPSSYQQYF.

This clonotype showed up many times. The V and J genes are TRBV5-1 and TRBJ2-3; TRBD2 might be the D (6 bases). V was pared by 6 bases and J by 3 bases, with 20 bases between. The CDR3 is 16 residues long. Germline CDR1 SGHRS, CDR2 YFSETQ. The CDR3 DNA follows: TGCGCCAGCAAATATCTCGGCGGGATTTGGACAGATACGCAGTATTTT. The encoded protein is CASKYLGGIWTDTQYF. Looking up the rest from reference TRBV5-1 and TRBJ2-3 gives the full variable domain: KAGVTQTPRYLIKTRGQQVTLSCSPISGHRSVSWYQQTPGQGLQFLFEYFSETQRNKGNFPGRFSGRQFSNSRSEMNVSTLELGDSALYLCASKYLGGIWTDTQYFGPGTRLTVL.

This clonotype was picked up many times. The chain links TRBV20-1 to TRBJ1-2; weak D call: TRBD1 (6 bases). Germline values: CDR1 DFQATT, CDR2 SNEGSKA (reference sequence). The CDR3 covers 10 residues. Trimming left V 3 bases short and J 12 bases short, with 11 bases between. In DNA form, the CDR3 reads TGCAGTGCTAGGCCTAACAGGGACACCTTC. It translates to CSARPNRDTF.

Ten or more counts support this clonotype. The chain has TRBV7-6 and TRBJ2-7, with a weak D call TRBD1 (6 bases). The CDR3 runs to 14 residues. In germline, CDR1 is SGHVS, CDR2 FNYEAQ. Trimming took 0 bases from V and 3 from J, leaving 9 bases between them. For the CDR3, the DNA is TGTGCCAGCAGCTTAGCGACAGGAAACTACGAGCAGTACTTC. It yields the protein CASSLATGNYEQYF.